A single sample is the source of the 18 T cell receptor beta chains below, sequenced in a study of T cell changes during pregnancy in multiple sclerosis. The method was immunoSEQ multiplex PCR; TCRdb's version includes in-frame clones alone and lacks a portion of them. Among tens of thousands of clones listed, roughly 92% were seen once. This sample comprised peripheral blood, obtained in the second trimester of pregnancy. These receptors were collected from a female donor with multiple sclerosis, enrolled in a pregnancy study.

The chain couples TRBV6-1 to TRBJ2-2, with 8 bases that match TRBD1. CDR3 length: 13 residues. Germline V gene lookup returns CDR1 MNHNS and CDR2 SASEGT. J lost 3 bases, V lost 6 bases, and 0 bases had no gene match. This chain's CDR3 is CASRTGDTGELFF. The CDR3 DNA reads TGTGCCAGCAGGACAGGGGACACCGGGGAGCTGTTTTTT.

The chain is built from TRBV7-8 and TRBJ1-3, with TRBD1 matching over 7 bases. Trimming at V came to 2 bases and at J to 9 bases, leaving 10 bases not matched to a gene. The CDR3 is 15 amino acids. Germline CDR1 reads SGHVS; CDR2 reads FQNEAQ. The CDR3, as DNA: TGTGCCAGCAGCTTACAGGGGGTTGGAGGAGGCACCATATATTTT. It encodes CASSLQGVGGGTIYF.

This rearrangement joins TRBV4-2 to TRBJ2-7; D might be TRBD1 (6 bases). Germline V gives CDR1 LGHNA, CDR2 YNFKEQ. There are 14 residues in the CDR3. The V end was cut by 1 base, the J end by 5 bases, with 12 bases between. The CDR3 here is CASSQVYRVNEQYF. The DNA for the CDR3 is TGTGCCAGCAGCCAAGTTTACAGGGTCAACGAGCAGTACTTC.

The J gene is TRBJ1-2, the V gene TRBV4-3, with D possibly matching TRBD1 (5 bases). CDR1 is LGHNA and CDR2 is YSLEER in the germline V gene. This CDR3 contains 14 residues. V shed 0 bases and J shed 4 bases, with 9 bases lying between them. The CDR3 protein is CASSQDTGVYGYTF. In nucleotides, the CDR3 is TGCGCCAGCAGCCAAGATACGGGGGTCTATGGCTACACCTTC.

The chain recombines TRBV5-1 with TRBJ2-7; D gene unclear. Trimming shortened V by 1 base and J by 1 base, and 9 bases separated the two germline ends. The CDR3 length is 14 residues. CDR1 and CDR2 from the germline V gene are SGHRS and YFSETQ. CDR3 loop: CASSLTLASYEQYF. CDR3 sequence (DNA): TGCGCCAGCAGCTTGACCCTGGCTTCCTACGAGCAGTACTTC.

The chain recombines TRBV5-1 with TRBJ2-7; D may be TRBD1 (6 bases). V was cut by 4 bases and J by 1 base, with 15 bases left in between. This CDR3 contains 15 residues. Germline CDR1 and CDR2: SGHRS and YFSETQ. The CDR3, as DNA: TGCGCCAGCAGCGTAGGAACGACAGGTTCCTACGAGCAGTACTTC. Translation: CASSVGTTGSYEQYF.

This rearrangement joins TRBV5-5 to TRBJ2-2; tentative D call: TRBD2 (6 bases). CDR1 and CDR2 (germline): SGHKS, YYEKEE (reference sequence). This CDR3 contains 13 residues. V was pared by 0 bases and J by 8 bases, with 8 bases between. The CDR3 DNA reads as TGTGCCAGCAGCTTGGGCCTAGCGGGGGAGCTGTTTTTT. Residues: CASSLGLAGELFF.

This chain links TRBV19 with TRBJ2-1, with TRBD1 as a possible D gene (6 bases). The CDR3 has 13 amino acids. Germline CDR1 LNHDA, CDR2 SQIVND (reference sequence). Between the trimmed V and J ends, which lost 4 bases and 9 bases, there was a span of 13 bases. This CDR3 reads CASSTLQGAEQFF. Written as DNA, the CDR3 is TGTGCCAGTAGTACATTACAGGGTGCTGAGCAGTTCTTC.

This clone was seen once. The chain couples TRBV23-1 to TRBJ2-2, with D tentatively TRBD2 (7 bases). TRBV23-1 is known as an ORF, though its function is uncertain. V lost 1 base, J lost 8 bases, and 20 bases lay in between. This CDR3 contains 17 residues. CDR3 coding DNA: TGCGCCAGCAGTCAATTCAATAGACGGGGGGCAGTGGGGGAGCTGTTTTTT. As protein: CASSQFNRRGAVGELFF.

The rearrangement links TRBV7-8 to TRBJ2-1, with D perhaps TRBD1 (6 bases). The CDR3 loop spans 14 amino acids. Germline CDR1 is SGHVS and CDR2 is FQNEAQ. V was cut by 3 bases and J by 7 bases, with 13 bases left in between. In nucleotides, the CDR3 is TGTGCCAGCAGCTTGTGGGGACAAAGAAATGAGCAGTTCTTC. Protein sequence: CASSLWGQRNEQFF.

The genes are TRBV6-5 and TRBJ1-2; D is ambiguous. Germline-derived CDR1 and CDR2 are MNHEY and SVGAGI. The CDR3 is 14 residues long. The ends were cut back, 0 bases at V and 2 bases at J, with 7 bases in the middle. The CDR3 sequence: CASSYSTENYGYTF. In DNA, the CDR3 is TGTGCCAGCAGTTACTCGACGGAGAACTATGGCTACACCTTC.

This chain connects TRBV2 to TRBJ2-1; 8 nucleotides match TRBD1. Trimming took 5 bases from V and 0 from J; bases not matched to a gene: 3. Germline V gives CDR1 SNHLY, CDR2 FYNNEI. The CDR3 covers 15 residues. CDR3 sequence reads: CASSRTGSSYNEQFF. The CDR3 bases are TGTGCCAGCAGTCGGACAGGGAGCTCCTACAATGAGCAGTTCTTC. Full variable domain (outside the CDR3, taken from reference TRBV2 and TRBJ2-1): EPEVTQTPSHQVTQMGQEVILRCVPISNHLYFYWYRQILGQKVEFLVSFYNNEISEKSEIFDDQFSVERPDGSNFTLKIRSTKLEDSAMYFCASSRTGSSYNEQFFGPGTRLTVL.

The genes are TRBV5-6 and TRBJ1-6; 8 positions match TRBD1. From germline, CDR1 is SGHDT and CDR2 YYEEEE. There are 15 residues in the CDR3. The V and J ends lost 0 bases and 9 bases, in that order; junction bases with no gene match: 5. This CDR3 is CASSLDLDRVSPLHF. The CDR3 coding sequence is TGTGCCAGCAGCTTGGACCTGGACAGGGTTTCACCCCTCCACTTT.

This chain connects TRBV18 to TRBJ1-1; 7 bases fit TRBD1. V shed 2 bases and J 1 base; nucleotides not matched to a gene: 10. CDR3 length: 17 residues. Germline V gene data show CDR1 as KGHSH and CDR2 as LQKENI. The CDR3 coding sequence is TGTGCCAGCTCACCAAAGGTGGTTCGACAGGGGAACACTGAAGCTTTCTTT. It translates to CASSPKVVRQGNTEAFF.

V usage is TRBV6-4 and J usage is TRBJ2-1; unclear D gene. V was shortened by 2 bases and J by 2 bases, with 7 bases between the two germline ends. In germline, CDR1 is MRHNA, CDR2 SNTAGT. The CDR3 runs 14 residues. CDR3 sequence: CASSDGSPYNEQFF. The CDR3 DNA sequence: TGTGCCAGCAGTGACGGCTCCCCCTACAATGAGCAGTTCTTC.

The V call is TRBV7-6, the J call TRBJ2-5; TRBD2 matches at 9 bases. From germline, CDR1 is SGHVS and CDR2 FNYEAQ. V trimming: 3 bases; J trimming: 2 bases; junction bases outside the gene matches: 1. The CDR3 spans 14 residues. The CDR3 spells CASSFGLAQETQYF. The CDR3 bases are TGTGCCAGCAGCTTCGGACTAGCGCAAGAGACCCAGTACTTC.

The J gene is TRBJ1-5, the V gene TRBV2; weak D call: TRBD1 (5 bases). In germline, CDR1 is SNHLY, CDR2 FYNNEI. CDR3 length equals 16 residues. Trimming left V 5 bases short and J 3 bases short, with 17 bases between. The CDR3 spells CASSLQRGQFNQPQHF. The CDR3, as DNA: TGTGCCAGCAGTTTACAAAGGGGCCAATTCAATCAGCCCCAGCATTTT.

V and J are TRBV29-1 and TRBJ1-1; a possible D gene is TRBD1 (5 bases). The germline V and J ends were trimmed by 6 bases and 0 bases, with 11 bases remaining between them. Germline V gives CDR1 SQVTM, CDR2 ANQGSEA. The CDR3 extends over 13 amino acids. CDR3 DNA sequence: TGCAGCGTCAACAGGCTCTTGAACACTGAAGCTTTCTTT. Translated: CSVNRLLNTEAFF.